These T cell receptor beta chains were read from a single sample in a study of shared T cell receptors in the human thymus. The repertoire was sequenced with immunoSEQ multiplex PCR; TCRdb's copy has only in-frame clones and lacks some. Of 500,000 to 750,000 clones listed, 88% are singletons. The sample also formed part of further work on human thymus T cells.

The sequenced material came from thymocytes. Every receptor here comes from a boy less than two years old with a congenital heart defect. The CDR3 runs from the conserved cysteine through the conserved F or W. D genes are given only for firm matches. For some rows the clone size is stated as once, few or many, or as a class when expanded; others skip it.

d_call j_call v_call clone_size cdr3_aa cdr3_nt
. TRBJ1-6 TRBV19 . CATSRDMNSPLHF TGTGCCACCTCCCGGGACATGAATTCACCCCTCCACTTT
TRBD2 TRBJ2-1 TRBV4-1 . CAGSQGLAGSTYNEQFF TGCGCCGGCAGCCAAGGGCTAGCGGGTTCTACCTACAATGAGCAGTTCTTC
TRBD2 TRBJ2-5 TRBV7-6 . CASSSRSGSGQETQYF TGTGCCAGCAGCTCGCGGAGCGGGAGTGGGCAAGAGACCCAGTACTTC
. TRBJ2-7 TRBV5-1 once CASNGEGSYEQYF TGCGCCAGCAATGGCGAGGGCTCCTACGAGCAGTACTTC
TRBD1 TRBJ2-7 TRBV29-1 . CSAKGQGYEQYF TGCAGCGCTAAGGGACAGGGTTACGAGCAGTACTTC
. TRBJ2-3 TRBV10-3 . CAIRNGTSTDTQYF TGTGCCATCAGAAACGGGACAAGCACAGATACGCAGTATTTT
TRBD2 TRBJ2-1 TRBV10-1 . CASSERLAVPHNEQFF TGCGCCAGCAGTGAGAGACTAGCGGTGCCCCACAATGAGCAGTTCTTC
. TRBJ2-2 TRBV25-1 . CASSPEGGRRGTGELFF TGTGCCAGCAGTCCCGAGGGAGGAAGGAGAGGTACCGGGGAGCTGTTTTTT
TRBD1 TRBJ2-5 TRBV7-2 once CASSSTGAGSETQYF TGTGCCAGCAGCTCCACAGGGGCTGGTTCGGAGACCCAGTACTTC
TRBD1 TRBJ2-2 TRBV5-1 . CASSMEQGLSNTGELFF TGCGCCAGCAGCATGGAACAGGGGCTTTCGAACACCGGGGAGCTGTTTTTT
TRBD2 TRBJ2-3 TRBV7-9 . CASSLGLAGTTDTQYF TGTGCCAGCAGCCTGGGACTAGCGGGTACCACAGATACGCAGTATTTT
TRBD2 TRBJ2-1 TRBV11-3 . CASSPGTSEEGSYNEQFF TGTGCCAGCAGCCCGGGGACTAGCGAAGAGGGGTCCTACAATGAGCAGTTCTTC
TRBD1 TRBJ2-7 TRBV27 . CASSRTGGSGGLPYEQYF TGTGCCAGCAGCCGGACAGGGGGATCCGGCGGCCTTCCCTACGAGCAGTACTTC
TRBD1 TRBJ1-1 TRBV5-6 once CASSPRGPGHTAFF TGTGCCAGCAGCCCCAGGGGGCCCGGCCATACGGCTTTCTTT
. TRBJ1-1 TRBV4-2 . CASSQGEGRTEAFF TGTGCCAGCAGCCAAGGGGAGGGCCGCACTGAAGCTTTCTTT
TRBD2 TRBJ2-2 TRBV15 . CATSRDRDTSGATGELFF TGTGCCACCAGCAGAGATCGGGATACTAGCGGGGCCACCGGGGAGCTGTTTTTT
. TRBJ2-7 TRBV5-1 once CASSYVGNGTLYEQYF TGCGCCAGCAGCTACGTGGGGAACGGGACTCTTTACGAGCAGTACTTC
TRBD2 TRBJ2-7 TRBV19 once CASSPRTSGIYEQYF TGTGCCAGTAGTCCTCGGACTAGCGGCATCTACGAGCAGTACTTC
TRBD2 TRBJ2-7 TRBV7-3 . CASSASSGRPYF TGTGCCAGCAGCGCCTCTAGCGGGAGGCCGTACTTC
TRBD1 TRBJ2-1 TRBV5-4 . CASSTRQGINEQFF TGTGCCAGCAGCACCAGACAGGGGATCAATGAGCAGTTCTTC
TRBD2 TRBJ2-7 TRBV4-1 . CASSQELGRAGTSGRGDYEQYF TGCGCCAGCAGCCAAGAATTGGGCCGTGCCGGGACTAGCGGGAGAGGGGACTACGAGCAGTACTTC
. TRBJ1-5 TRBV30 . CAWSVGRANQPQHF TGTGCCTGGAGTGTAGGGCGGGCAAATCAGCCCCAGCATTTT